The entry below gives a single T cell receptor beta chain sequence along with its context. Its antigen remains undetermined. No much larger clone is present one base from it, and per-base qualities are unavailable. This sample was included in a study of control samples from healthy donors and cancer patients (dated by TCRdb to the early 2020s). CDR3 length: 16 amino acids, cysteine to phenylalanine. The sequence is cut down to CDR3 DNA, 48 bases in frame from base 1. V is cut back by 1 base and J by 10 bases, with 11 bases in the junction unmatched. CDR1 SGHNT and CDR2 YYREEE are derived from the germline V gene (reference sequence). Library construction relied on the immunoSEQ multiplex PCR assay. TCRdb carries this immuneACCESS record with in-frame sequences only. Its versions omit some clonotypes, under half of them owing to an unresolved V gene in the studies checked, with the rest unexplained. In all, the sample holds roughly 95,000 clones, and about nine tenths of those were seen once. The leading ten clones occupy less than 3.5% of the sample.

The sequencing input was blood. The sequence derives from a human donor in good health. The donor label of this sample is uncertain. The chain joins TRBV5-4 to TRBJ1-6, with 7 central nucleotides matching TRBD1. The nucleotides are TGTGCCAGCAGCTTGAGTGGCAGGGGGGATCAATCACCCCTCCACTTT. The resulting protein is CASSLSGRGDQSPLHF.